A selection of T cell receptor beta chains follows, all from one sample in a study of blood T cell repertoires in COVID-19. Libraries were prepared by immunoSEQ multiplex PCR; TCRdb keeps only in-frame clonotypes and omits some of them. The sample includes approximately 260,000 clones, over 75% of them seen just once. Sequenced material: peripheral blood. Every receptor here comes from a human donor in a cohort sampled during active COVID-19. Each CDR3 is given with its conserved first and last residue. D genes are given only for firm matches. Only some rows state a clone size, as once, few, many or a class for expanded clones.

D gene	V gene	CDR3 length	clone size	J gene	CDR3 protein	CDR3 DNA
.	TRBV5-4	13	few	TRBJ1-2	CASSPAEGNGYTF	TGTGCCAGCAGCCCGGCGGAGGGAAATGGCTACACCTTC
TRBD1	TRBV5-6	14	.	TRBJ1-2	CASSLTGANYGYTF	TGTGCCAGCAGCTTGACAGGGGCTAACTATGGCTACACCTTC
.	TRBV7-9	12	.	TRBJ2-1	CASSLGQNEQFF	TGTGCCAGCAGCTTAGGACAGAATGAGCAGTTCTTC
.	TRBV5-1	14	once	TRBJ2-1	CASSPAQGNNEQFF	TGCGCCAGCAGCCCAGCTCAGGGGAACAATGAGCAGTTCTTC
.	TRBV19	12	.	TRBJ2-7	CATQTGAYEQYF	TGTGCCACCCAGACAGGAGCCTACGAGCAGTACTTC
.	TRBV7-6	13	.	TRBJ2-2	CASSLVLTGELFF	TGTGCCAGCAGCTTAGTCTTAACCGGGGAGCTGTTTTTT
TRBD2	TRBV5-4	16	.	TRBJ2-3	CASRRTSGRATDTQYF	TGTGCCAGCAGAAGGACTAGCGGGAGGGCGACAGATACGCAGTATTTT
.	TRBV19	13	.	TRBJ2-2	CASREGGSGELFF	TGTGCCAGCCGAGAGGGAGGATCCGGGGAGCTGTTTTTT
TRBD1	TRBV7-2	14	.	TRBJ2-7	CASSRTDRRYEQYF	TGTGCCAGCAGCCGTACGGACAGGCGCTACGAGCAGTACTTC
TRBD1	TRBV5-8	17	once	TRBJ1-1	CASSPWTGGALDTEAFF	TGTGCCAGCAGCCCGTGGACAGGGGGTGCTCTGGACACTGAAGCTTTCTTT
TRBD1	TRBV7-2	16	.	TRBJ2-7	CASSRGRDRGSYEQYF	TGTGCCAGCAGCAGGGGCCGGGACAGGGGATCCTACGAGCAGTACTTC
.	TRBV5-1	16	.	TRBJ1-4	CASSLRTAATNEKLFF	TGCGCCAGCAGCCTGCGGACAGCCGCAACTAATGAAAAACTGTTTTTT
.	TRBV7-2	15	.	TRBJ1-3	CASSFKGAGGNTIYF	TGTGCCAGCAGCTTTAAAGGGGCTGGTGGAAACACCATATATTTT
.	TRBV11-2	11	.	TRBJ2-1	CASSFQVEQFF	TGTGCCAGCAGCTTTCAGGTTGAGCAGTTCTTC
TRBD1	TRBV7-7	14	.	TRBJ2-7	CASSRGQGTNEQYF	TGTGCTAGCAGCCGGGGACAGGGGACCAACGAGCAGTACTTC
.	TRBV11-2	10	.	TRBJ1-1	CASSRPEAFF	TGTGCCAGCAGCCGTCCGGAAGCTTTCTTT
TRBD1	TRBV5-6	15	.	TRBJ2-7	CASSSTGQVSYEQYF	TGTGCCAGCAGCTCGACGGGACAGGTCTCCTACGAGCAGTACTTC
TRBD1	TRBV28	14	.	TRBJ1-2	CASSLDQGVDGYTF	TGTGCCAGCAGCCTAGACCAGGGGGTTGATGGCTACACCTTC
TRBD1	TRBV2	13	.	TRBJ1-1	CASTEDRDTEAFF	TGTGCCAGCACCGAAGACAGGGACACTGAAGCTTTCTTT
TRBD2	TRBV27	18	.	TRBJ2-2	CASSPGRLAGGPAGELFF	TGTGCCAGCAGTCCGGGACGACTAGCGGGAGGGCCGGCCGGGGAGCTGTTTTTT
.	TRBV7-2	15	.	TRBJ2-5	CASPRRGLRWGTQYF	TGTGCCAGCCCGAGGAGGGGGCTGAGGTGGGGGACCCAGTACTTC
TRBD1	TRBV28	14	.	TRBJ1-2	CASSYTGQGWSYTF	TGTGCCAGCAGTTATACAGGACAGGGATGGAGCTACACCTTC
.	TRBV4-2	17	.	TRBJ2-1	CASSQFPAGSSYNEQFF	TGTGCCAGCAGCCAATTTCCAGCGGGTAGCTCCTACAATGAGCAGTTCTTC
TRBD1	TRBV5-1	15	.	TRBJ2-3	CASSPGQASTDTQYF	TGCGCCAGCAGCCCAGGACAGGCAAGCACAGATACGCAGTATTTT
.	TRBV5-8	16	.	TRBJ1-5	CASSFIFSTVNQPQHF	TGTGCCAGCAGCTTTATTTTTTCGACAGTCAATCAGCCCCAGCATTTT
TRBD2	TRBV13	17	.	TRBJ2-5	CASSPRLAGGHEETQYF	TGTGCCAGCAGCCCGCGACTAGCGGGGGGCCACGAAGAGACCCAGTACTTC
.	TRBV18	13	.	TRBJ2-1	CASSPNSGNEQFF	TGTGCCAGCTCACCGAATAGCGGCAATGAGCAGTTCTTC
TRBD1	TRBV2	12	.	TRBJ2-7	CASRTGGYEQYF	TGTGCCAGCAGAACAGGGGGCTACGAGCAGTACTTC
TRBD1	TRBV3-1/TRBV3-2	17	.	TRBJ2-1	CASSSTSGTGGRNEQFF	TGTGCCAGCAGCTCTACGAGTGGGACAGGGGGGAGGAATGAGCAGTTCTTC
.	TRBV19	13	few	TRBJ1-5	CASSAGINQPQHF	TGTGCCAGTAGTGCAGGGATAAATCAGCCCCAGCATTTT
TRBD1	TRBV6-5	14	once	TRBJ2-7	CASSRRDRGYEQYF	TGTGCCAGCAGTCGCCGGGACAGGGGCTACGAGCAGTACTTC
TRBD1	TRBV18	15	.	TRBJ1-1	CASSARQGLNTEAFF	TGTGCCAGCTCAGCTAGACAGGGTTTGAACACTGAAGCTTTCTTT
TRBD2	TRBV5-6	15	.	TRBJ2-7	CASSPGGGFPYEQYF	TGTGCCAGCAGCCCTGGGGGGGGGTTTCCCTACGAGCAGTACTTC
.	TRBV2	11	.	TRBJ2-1	CASSELNEQFF	TGTGCCAGCAGTGAACTCAATGAGCAGTTCTTC
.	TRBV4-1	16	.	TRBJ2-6	CASSLAGSSGANVLTF	TGCGCCAGCAGCCTAGCTGGGAGCTCTGGGGCCAACGTCCTGACTTTC
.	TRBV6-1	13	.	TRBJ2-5	CASSDTRRVPQYF	TGTGCCAGCAGTGATACCCGCCGGGTGCCCCAGTACTTC
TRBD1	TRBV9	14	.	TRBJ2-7	CASSAPGTGYEQYF	TGTGCCAGCAGCGCCCCCGGGACAGGCTACGAGCAGTACTTC
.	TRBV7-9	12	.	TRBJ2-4	CASSRGLEIQYF	TGTGCCAGCAGTAGAGGTTTAGAAATTCAGTACTTC
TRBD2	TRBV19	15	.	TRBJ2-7	CASSFGLAGVYEQYF	TGTGCCAGTAGTTTTGGACTAGCGGGAGTTTACGAGCAGTACTTC
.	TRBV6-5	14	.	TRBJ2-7	CASSPTFRGHEQYF	TGTGCCAGCAGCCCCACGTTTCGGGGTCACGAGCAGTACTTC
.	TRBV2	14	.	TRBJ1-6	CASRQGIHNSPLHF	TGTGCCAGCAGGCAGGGGATCCATAATTCACCCCTCCACTTT
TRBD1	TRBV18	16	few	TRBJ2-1	CASSLRADRGPGEQFF	TGTGCCAGCTCACTGAGGGCCGACAGGGGGCCTGGTGAGCAGTTCTTC
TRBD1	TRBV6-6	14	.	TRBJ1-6	CASSQGQGNSPLHF	TGTGCCAGCAGCCAGGGACAGGGAAATTCACCCCTCCACTTT
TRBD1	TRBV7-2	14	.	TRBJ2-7	CASSFQGAGYEQYF	TGTGCCAGCAGCTTTCAGGGGGCTGGATACGAGCAGTACTTC
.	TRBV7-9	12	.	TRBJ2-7	CASSPLGSEQYF	TGTGCCAGCAGCCCTTTGGGCTCCGAGCAGTACTTC
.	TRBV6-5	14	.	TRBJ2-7	CASSRTGQAYEQYF	TGTGCCAGCAGTCGTACGGGACAAGCCTACGAGCAGTACTTC
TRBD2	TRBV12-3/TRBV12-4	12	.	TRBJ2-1	CASSPGTSWQFF	TGTGCCAGCAGTCCAGGGACTAGTTGGCAGTTCTTC
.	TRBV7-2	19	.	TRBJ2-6	CASSLPRPAGGSGANVLTF	TGTGCCAGCAGCTTACCTCGTCCGGCAGGGGGGTCTGGGGCCAACGTCCTGACTTTC
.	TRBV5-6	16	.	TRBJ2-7	CASSLDTGVTTYEQYF	TGTGCCAGCAGCTTGGATACTGGAGTCACCACCTACGAGCAGTACTTC
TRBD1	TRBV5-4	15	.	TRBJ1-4	CASSANRGREEKLFF	TGTGCCAGCAGCGCAAACAGGGGGCGGGAGGAAAAACTGTTTTTT
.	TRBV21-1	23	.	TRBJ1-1	CASSKANPGQGRRRVPGSTEAFF	TGTGCCAGCAGCAAAGCTAACCCGGGACAGGGTCGAAGAAGGGTACCGGGAAGCACTGAAGCTTTCTTT
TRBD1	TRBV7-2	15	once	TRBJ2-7	CASSPTGGGGLEQYF	TGTGCCAGCAGCCCGACAGGGGGCGGGGGTCTCGAGCAGTACTTC
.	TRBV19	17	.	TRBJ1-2	CASSAYRPTQVWFGYTF	TGTGCCAGTAGCGCCTACAGGCCAACCCAAGTTTGGTTTGGCTACACCTTC
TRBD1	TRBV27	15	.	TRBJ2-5	CASSGAGQGEETQYF	TGTGCCAGCAGTGGAGCGGGACAGGGGGAAGAGACCCAGTACTTC
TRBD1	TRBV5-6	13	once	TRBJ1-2	CASSFWDSYGYTF	TGTGCCAGCAGCTTTTGGGACAGCTATGGCTACACCTTC
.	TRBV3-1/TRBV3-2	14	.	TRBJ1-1	CASSQVTGGTEAFF	TGTGCCAGCAGCCAAGTGACGGGAGGCACTGAAGCTTTCTTT